The source of this T cell receptor beta chain is a study of cytomegalovirus exposure and HLA in healthy donors. General observations from the study: In vitro confirmation showed three CMV-associated chains to be CMV antigen specific. 87-base-pair reads could not separate some V segments, including TRBV6-2 and TRBV6-3. Listed as cytomegalovirus-associated were over 150 TCR beta chains.

This clone has just a few counts. Its antigen is currently unknown. Germline CDR1 and CDR2: DFQATT and SNEGSKA (reference sequence). V shed 5 bases and J shed 5 bases, with 9 bases lying between them. CDR3 length equals 11 residues. PCR primers comprised 60 Vbeta and 13 Jbeta primers. TCRdb's copy holds only in-frame clones and misses some; the assay was immunoSEQ multiplex PCR. The data show 100,000 or so clones, about 76% seen once. Sequencing was carried out using PBMCs. This chain links TRBV20-1 with TRBJ2-5; D is ambiguous. The source is a man younger than 45 in good health and CMV-seropositive. The DNA of the CDR3 is TGCAGTGCTGGGCCGAGCGAGACCCAGTACTTC. It is translated as CSAGPSETQYF.